This paragraph reports one T cell receptor beta chain. Its specificity is unknown. The data originate from a study of beta chain features in type 1 diabetes. V was cut by 3 bases and J by 2 bases, with 12 bases left in between. CDR1 and CDR2 from the germline V gene are SGHNT and YENEEA. The CDR3 length is 15 residues. The study, taken as a whole, reports: TCRB repertoires of naive, central memory and Treg cells appeared more similar among patients than among healthy donors. Shortening of TCRB CDR3s, moderate but significant, appeared in all four CD4+ subsets of Type 1 diabetes patients. TCRB rearrangement may or may not be influenced by HLA type; here this remained unresolved. Lower insertion and higher deletion counts appeared at VDJ junctions in type 1 diabetes patients.

Reverse transcribing all isolated RNA meant expressed TCRB transcripts were sequenced. Assay: immunoSEQ multiplex PCR; the TCRdb copy retains only in-frame clones and omits some. The repertoire has 550,000 to 850,000 clones, 13% of them found once; the top ten carry approximately 0.021%. The TCR was taken from a man younger than 35 with type 1 diabetes. Sequences were obtained from naive CD4+ T cells from blood. The chain couples TRBV11-3 to TRBJ2-3; the D gene is possibly TRBD2 (6 bases). CDR3 amino acids: CASSFGAGITDTQYF. The CDR3 DNA reads as TGTGCCAGCAGCTTCGGGGCGGGGATCACAGATACGCAGTATTTT.